This T cell receptor (beta chain) appears in the sequencing data of a study of cytomegalovirus exposure and HLA in healthy donors. Regarding the study as a whole: In an earlier analysis, about 90% or about 30%: the productive usage of most TCR beta V segments. Across all donors, roughly uniform sequencing depth was an assumption of the presence/absence analyses.

Germline V gene lookup returns CDR1 MNHNY and CDR2 SVGAGI (reference sequence). The CDR3 consists of 16 residues. V trimming: 6 bases; J trimming: 7 bases; junction bases outside the gene matches: 18. There are a few counts of this clone. The antigen is undetermined. PCR involved 60 Vbeta and 13 Jbeta primers. Only in-frame clones appear in the TCRdb table, and some are missing; sequencing was by immunoSEQ multiplex PCR. The table records about 240,000 clones, around 84% of them present only once. V usage is TRBV6-6 and J usage is TRBJ2-7; TRBD1 matches 7 bases. Sequencing was carried out using PBMCs. The TCR was taken from a girl aged 2 to 9 in good health and CMV-seronegative. This CDR3 is CASSSHRQGGLEEQYF. In DNA form, the CDR3 reads TGTGCCAGCAGCTCCCACCGACAGGGCGGTTTGGAAGAGCAGTACTTC.